This entry concerns a single TCR beta chain. These data are taken from a study of blood T cell repertoires in COVID-19. The germline CDR1 and CDR2 sequences are MDHEN and SYDVKM. The CDR3 has 15 amino acids. The V segment lost 4 bases and the J segment 1 base; nucleotides outside the gene matches: 4. As handled by the study authors: How many nucleated cells were present was estimated from reference gene primer amplification. Libraries were prepared by immunoSEQ multiplex PCR; TCRdb keeps only in-frame clonotypes and omits some of them. D and trimming come from the DNA, and the V and J calls and clone size come from that table. The table shows roughly 140,000 clones, with almost 90% occurring only once.

The gene calls are TRBV28 and TRBJ1-5; 7 nucleotides align to TRBD1. The sample was peripheral blood. This receptor was taken from a human donor in a cohort sampled during active COVID-19. CDR3 sequence (DNA): TGTGCCAGCAGTTCACAGGGGTTAAGCAATCAGCCCCAGCATTTT. Translation: CASSSQGLSNQPQHF.